The 4 T cell receptor beta chains reported below all come from one sample, sequenced in a study of T cell changes during pregnancy in multiple sclerosis. Sequencing used immunoSEQ multiplex PCR; TCRdb keeps in-frame clones, though not all of them. The sample includes about 100,000 clones, 91% seen only once; the top ten take roughly 3.5%. Source: peripheral blood, taken after pregnancy. All receptors derive from a female donor with multiple sclerosis, enrolled in a pregnancy study.

The J gene is TRBJ2-2, the V gene TRBV5-1; 10 positions agree with TRBD2. Germline CDR1 and CDR2: SGHRS and YFSETQ. This CDR3 region has 16 residues. V was pared by 4 bases and J by 0 bases, with 3 bases of the junction left unmatched. The CDR3 spells CASSDGLAANTGELFF. Written as DNA, the CDR3 is TGCGCCAGCAGCGACGGACTAGCGGCGAACACCGGGGAGCTGTTTTTT.

This clone was picked up one time. No DNA is shown, since the ends of the CDR3 on it are uncertain; the CDR3 is the one TCRdb lists. V usage is TRBV21-1 and J usage is TRBJ1-5; TRBD1, the D gene given by the table, was not confirmed from the DNA. TRBV21-1 is an annotated pseudogene. The CDR3 is 16 amino acids long, termini counted. CDR3 sequence reads: CASSKVGQGSDQPQHF.

This chain connects TRBV27 to TRBJ1-3; 7 positions match TRBD1. In germline, CDR1 is MNHEY, CDR2 SMNVEV (reference sequence). V was pared by 8 bases and J by 2 bases, with 6 bases of the junction left unmatched. This CDR3 has 14 amino acids. CDR3 loop: CASATGTAGNTIYF. The CDR3 DNA sequence: TGTGCCAGCGCGACCGGGACAGCTGGAAACACCATATATTTT.

This clone was observed a handful of times. The chain has TRBV19 and TRBJ1-5; D unresolved. The CDR3 has 13 amino acids. Trimming cost V 0 bases and J 11 bases, with 11 bases left between them. The germline CDR1 and CDR2 sequences are LNHDA and SQIVND (reference sequence). The CDR3 DNA reads as TGTGCCAGTAGTATAGATCGGGGTCCGGCCCAGCATTTT. Its translation is CASSIDRGPAQHF.